The T cell receptor (beta chain) under discussion was sequenced for a study of shared clonotypes between healthy human individuals (dated by TCRdb to the early 2020s). Study-level background: A couple of women and three men aged 18 to 49 years were included in the cohort. Different laboratories and diverse techniques were used to prepare libraries and sequence TCR repertoires, to increase sequencing depth and limit assay-specific biases. To estimate repertoire size and how much clonotype sharing occurs between individuals, the study deeply sequenced the blood TCR repertoires of roughly 5 healthy adults. Leukapheresis yielded between about 0.85 and 10 billion PBMCs per donor. For each donor, CD4 naive and CD4 memory were each run on three plates, CD8 naive on two plates, and CD8 memory on one plate.

Using the deep immunoSEQ assay, TCR CDR3 regions were amplified from genomic DNA by multiplex PCR. Extracted genomic DNA from each cell subset was distributed evenly across all wells of several immunoSEQ 96-well plates, and each plate was treated as a replicate. For sorted subsets, each replicate PCR was loaded with 200 ng genomic DNA, equivalent to 32,000 or so T cell genomes. Purified libraries were measured with a Qubit 3.0 fluorometer, size-checked on a Bioanalyzer 2100, and measured again with the KAPA Library Quantification kit. Every immunoSEQ 96-well plate was sequenced on a dedicated single-read 150-cycle Illumina NextSeq 550 flow cell. Concerning the study's data processing: Because only junctional sequences without quality scores were contained in the immunoSEQ output, filtering matching that applied to full-length reads could not be performed. To assign V/J genes and CDR3, sequences were annotated using PyIR, a Python wrapper for IgBLAST v1.9, with IMGT germline references. Any read was removed if the V/J assignment was weak (E-value above 1e-6), the CDR3 was missing, or the read contained stop codons, out-of-frame junctions, or ambiguous translated residues. V3J clonotypes were defined as sequences sharing an identical inferred V gene, J gene, and CDR3 amino acid sequence. Percentage overlap between repertoires was calculated by dividing the number of shared unique clonotypes by the size of the smaller repertoire. RTK rarefaction, the Chao1 estimator, and Recon v2.1 estimates of unobserved clonotypes were used to assess repertoire richness. Generation probabilities for all TCRbeta clonotypes obtained by the gDNA method from several donors were computed using OLGA. The table comes from immuneACCESS by way of TCRdb, which keeps in-frame sequences with V and J called. Part of the clones is missing from these tables; in studies checked, under half for an unresolved V gene and the rest for unknown reasons. V and J calls and clone size are copied from that table; D and trimming were computed from the DNA. For this sample there are around 240,000 clones; 65% appear just once. The biggest ten clones account for around 10% of the sample.

The donors were healthy, HIV-negative adults with no recently reported acute infections or vaccinations. Every donor was a Caucasian adult living in Nashville, Tennessee, USA. CD4+ T cells were enriched through magnetic negative selection, after which naive cells were positively selected on CD45RA and the remaining negative fraction served as the memory subset. After blood collection by leukapheresis, PBMCs were isolated using Ficoll-Histopaque density gradient centrifugation and then cryopreserved in the vapor phase of liquid nitrogen. Analytical flow cytometry was used to check the purity and quantity of every magnetically sorted T cell population. From each sorted fraction, genomic DNA was isolated and quantified by UV absorbance on a Nanodrop 2000c. Study-wide findings and limitations: Naive subsets generally had larger estimated clonotype richness than memory subsets. Pairwise subsampling led to the expectation that sequencing depth would affect the degree of clonotype sharing among donors. Compared with non-shared clonotypes, clonotypes shared by all four sorted-subset donors had higher generation probabilities. Sampling was restricted to blood, and TCR repertoires in tissues likely differ from the TCR repertoires found in blood. Sharing across a handful of donors was observed for approximately 5% of naive CD4, over 3% of naive CD8, 2% to 2.5% of memory CD4, and about 0.4% of memory CD8 clonotypes. The small number of donors limited the genetic and exposure-history diversity represented. Rarefaction of sorted-subset datasets indicated incomplete sequencing despite the large sequencing depth.

V lost 1 base and J lost 4 bases; the stretch between them is 8 bases long. Including cysteine and phenylalanine, the CDR3 has 13 amino acids. The read is trimmed to its CDR3 DNA, 39 bases read in frame from base 1. CDR1 and CDR2, looked up from the germline V gene, are SGDLS and YYNGEE. Concerning this clone itself: Its antigen is still unknown. Qualities for individual bases were not recorded, and no much larger clone is one base off.

This receptor was obtained from a young man in good health. The sequence is built from TRBV9 and TRBJ1-1; the D region possibly corresponds to TRBD1 (5 bases align). The sequencing input was memory CD4+ T cells sorted from blood. This specimen's cell subset or site label, per the study, means: CD45RA-negative fraction. The nucleotides read TGTGCCAGCAGCGTATTTCAGGGCACTGAAGCTTTCTTT. Its amino acids are CASSVFQGTEAFF.